A single sample gave rise to the 17 T cell receptor beta chains below, sequenced in a study of blood T cell repertoires in COVID-19. Here immunoSEQ multiplex PCR was the method, and the copy in TCRdb shows in-frame clones only, minus some. Among 200,000 to 250,000 clones, roughly four fifths were seen once, and the ten largest hold 7.4%. Sequenced input: peripheral blood. These receptors all stem from a woman aged 45-65 years with acute or convalescent COVID-19.

The rearrangement uses TRBV2 and TRBJ1-2; 7 positions agree with TRBD1. Germline V gives CDR1 SNHLY, CDR2 FYNNEI. V trimming: 4 bases; J trimming: 7 bases; junction bases outside the gene matches: 3. CDR3 length: 12 amino acids. The CDR3 DNA reads as TGTGCCAGCAGTGGACAGGGCTTTGGCTACACCTTC. It codes for CASSGQGFGYTF.

The CDR3 region is CASSLRLLGYTF. The CDR3, as DNA: TGTGCCAGCAGTTTGCGTCTTTTGGGCTACACCTTC. The gene calls are TRBV28 and TRBJ1-2; no clear D. The germline CDR1 and CDR2 sequences are MDHEN and SYDVKM. The V end lost 3 bases, the J end lost 8 bases, and 10 bases lay between the germline ends. The CDR3 has 12 amino acids.

The chain is built from TRBV10-1 and TRBJ2-6, with 10 bases identical to TRBD1. The CDR3 covers 18 residues. Trimming took 7 bases from V and 0 from J; bases not matched to a gene: 9. Germline V gives CDR1 WNHNN, CDR2 SYGVQD (reference sequence). The CDR3 sequence: CASNSPGQGSSGANVLTF. Written as DNA, the CDR3 is TGCGCCAGCAACTCTCCGGGACAGGGGAGCTCTGGGGCCAACGTCCTGACTTTC.

The genes are TRBV5-4 and TRBJ2-1; 7 positions agree with TRBD1. The CDR3 is made up of 14 amino acids. CDR1 is SGHNT, CDR2 YYREEE, per germline (reference sequence). J was trimmed by 4 bases and V by 2 bases; bases with no gene match: 3. CDR3 nucleotide sequence: TGTGCCAGCAGCTTAGGGACAGTTTACAATGAGCAGTTCTTC. It codes for CASSLGTVYNEQFF.

The CDR3 nucleotides are TGTGCCAGCACCCCGGGTTCGAGCTCCTACAATGAGCAGTTCTTC. Translation: CASTPGSSSYNEQFF. The chain employs TRBV7-9 and TRBJ2-1; D is uncertain. This CDR3 spans 15 amino acids. Germline V gene lookup returns CDR1 SEHNR and CDR2 FQNEAQ (reference sequence). The V end lost 7 bases, the J end lost 0 bases, and 13 bases lay between the germline ends. Looking up the rest from reference TRBV7-9 and TRBJ2-1 gives the full variable domain: DTGVSQNPRHKITKRGQNVTFRCDPISEHNRLYWYRQTLGQGPEFLTYFQNEAQLEKSRLLSDRFSAERPKGSFSTLEIQRTEQGDSAMYLCASTPGSSSYNEQFFGPGTRLTVL.

The chain has TRBV28 and TRBJ1-5, with no clear D. Looked up from germline, CDR1 is MDHEN and CDR2 is SYDVKM. V dropped 2 bases and J dropped 8 bases, with 10 bases sitting between them. The CDR3 is 13 residues long. CDR3 sequence (DNA): TGTGCCAGCAGTTTAGGTTCGCGTGAGCCCCAGCATTTT. It specifies CASSLGSREPQHF.

V and J are TRBV12-3 or TRBV12-4 and TRBJ1-2; D uncertain. V lost 5 bases to trimming and J lost 7 bases, with 11 bases between them. The CDR3 totals 12 residues. The CDR3 loop is CASSTSNLGYTF. CDR3 coding DNA: TGTGCCAGCAGTACTTCCAATCTTGGCTACACCTTC.

V and J are TRBV24-1 and TRBJ2-1, with TRBD2 matching over 9 bases. CDR1 KGHDR and CDR2 SFDVKD come from the germline V gene. The ends lost 5 bases at V and 7 bases at J; junction bases unmatched: 8. The CDR3 contains 15 residues. As DNA, the CDR3 is TGTGCCACCAGTGGTCAGCGGGGGGTCCTAAATGAGCAGTTCTTC. Translating gives CATSGQRGVLNEQFF.

CDR3 DNA: TGTGCCACCAGCCCAGGACAGGGATACGAGCAGTACTTC. Its protein product is CATSPGQGYEQYF. This sequence joins TRBV15 and TRBJ2-7; TRBD1 matches at 8 bases. With V trimmed by 5 bases and J by 4 bases, 4 bases remained unmatched. The CDR3 is 13 residues long. CDR1 is LNHNV, CDR2 YYDKDF, per germline (reference sequence).

This clone showed up just a few times. The chain uses TRBV4-3 and TRBJ1-2, with 7 bases identical to TRBD1. The germline V gene has CDR1 LGHNA and CDR2 YSLEER. There are 14 residues in the CDR3. The V gene end was trimmed by 1 base and the J gene end by 4 bases; junction bases not matched to a gene: 3. The CDR3 nucleotides are TGCGCCAGCAGCCAAGCCGGGACAGCCTATGGCTACACCTTC. This gives the protein CASSQAGTAYGYTF.

Here the CDR3 reads CASSVDTGRTGELFF. The CDR3 nucleotides read TGTGCCAGCAGTGTGGATACAGGGCGGACCGGGGAGCTGTTTTTT. V usage is TRBV2 and J usage is TRBJ2-2; TRBD1 might be the D (6 bases). The CDR3 is 15 amino acids. V was pared by 4 bases and J by 5 bases, with 14 bases between. Germline assignment: CDR1 SNHLY and CDR2 FYNNEI. The entire variable domain, with the rest obtained from reference TRBV2 and TRBJ2-2, is as follows: EPEVTQTPSHQVTQMGQEVILRCVPISNHLYFYWYRQILGQKVEFLVSFYNNEISEKSEIFDDQFSVERPDGSNFTLKIRSTKLEDSAMYFCASSVDTGRTGELFFGEGSRLTVL.

The rearrangement joins TRBV29-1 to TRBJ1-1, with 10 nucleotides matching TRBD1. CDR1 SQVTM and CDR2 ANQGSEA come from the germline V gene. J was trimmed by 1 base and V by 7 bases; bases with no gene match: 6. This CDR3 has 14 amino acids. This CDR3 is CSAATGGRNTEAFF. CDR3 DNA: TGCAGCGCCGCGACAGGGGGCAGGAACACTGAAGCTTTCTTT.

The count of this clone is one. This chain joins TRBV7-6 and TRBJ2-2; TRBD2 agrees at 9 bases. V lost 0 bases and J lost 0; bases outside the gene matches: 11. Germline assignment: CDR1 SGHVS and CDR2 FNYEAQ. This CDR3 comprises 20 residues. The chain's CDR3 is CASSLARGIAGDPNTGELFF. The CDR3, as DNA: TGTGCCAGCAGCTTAGCGCGGGGTATAGCGGGGGACCCGAACACCGGGGAGCTGTTTTTT.

The chain recombines TRBV4-3 with TRBJ1-3; TRBD1 is a possible D gene (6 bases). There are 18 residues in the CDR3. Germline V lookup: CDR1 LGHNA, CDR2 YSLEER. The germline V and J ends were trimmed by 0 bases and 0 bases, with 15 bases remaining between them. The CDR3 sequence is CASSQDLPQTGSGNTIYF. The DNA for the CDR3 is TGCGCCAGCAGCCAAGATCTCCCCCAGACAGGCTCTGGAAACACCATATATTTT.

This clone is a singleton in its sample. The chain joins TRBV7-9 to TRBJ2-7, with 7 bases lining up with TRBD1. The CDR3 totals 14 residues. The V and J ends lost 1 base and 3 bases, in that order; junction bases with no gene match: 3. Germline V CDR1 and CDR2: SEHNR, FQNEAQ (reference sequence). CDR3 DNA: TGTGCCAGCAGCTTAGAACAGGGGAGCTACGAGCAGTACTTC. As protein: CASSLEQGSYEQYF.

This clone has at least ten counts. The chain carries TRBV28 and TRBJ2-3, with 7 bases that match TRBD2. The CDR3 is made up of 19 amino acids. Trimming removed 2 bases from V and 2 bases from J; junction bases left unmatched: 16. Germline CDR1 is MDHEN and CDR2 is SYDVKM. CDR3 sequence (DNA): TGTGCCAGCAGTTTAGGAGTTCGATTTCTAGCGGCTTTCACAGATACGCAGTATTTT. Its protein is CASSLGVRFLAAFTDTQYF.

This chain joins TRBV5-6 and TRBJ1-3, with D uncertain. Trimming stripped 1 base from V and 9 bases from J, with 11 bases between. The CDR3 loop spans 13 amino acids. CDR1 and CDR2 (germline): SGHDT, YYEEEE. This chain's CDR3 is CASSLPHTGTIYF. CDR3 nucleotide sequence: TGTGCCAGCAGCTTGCCCCATACCGGCACCATATATTTT.